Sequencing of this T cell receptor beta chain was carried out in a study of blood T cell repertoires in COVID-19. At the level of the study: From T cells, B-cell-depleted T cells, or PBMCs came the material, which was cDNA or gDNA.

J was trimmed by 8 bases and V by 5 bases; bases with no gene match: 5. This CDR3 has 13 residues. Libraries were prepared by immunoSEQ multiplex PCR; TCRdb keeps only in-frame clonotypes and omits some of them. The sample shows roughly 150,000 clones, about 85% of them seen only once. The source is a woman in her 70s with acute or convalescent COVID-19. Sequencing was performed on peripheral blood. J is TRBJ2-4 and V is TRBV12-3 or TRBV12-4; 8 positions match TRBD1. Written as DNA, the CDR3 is TGTGCCAGCAGTAACCGGGACAGGCACATTCAGTACTTC. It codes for CASSNRDRHIQYF.